This TCR beta chain was obtained from a study of immune characterization of retroperitoneal liposarcoma. Via MiXCR, TCRdb re-called the PCR reads, giving one row per CDR3 protein. The sample includes approximately 9,500 distinct CDR3 sequences, around 28% seen only once; the top ten take 8.2%. The CDR3 has 15 residues. From germline, CDR1 is SGHTA and CDR2 FQGNSA. The V and J ends lost 5 bases and 0 bases respectively, with 10 bases between them. The sequence was collected from a male donor with retroperitoneal liposarcoma. Sequenced: tumor tissue. The genes are TRBV7-2 and TRBJ2-2; a possible D gene is TRBD1 (6 bases). The CDR3 spells CASSRQVANTGELFF. CDR3 bases: TGTGCCAGCAGCCGACAGGTAGCGAACACCGGGGAGCTGTTTTTT.